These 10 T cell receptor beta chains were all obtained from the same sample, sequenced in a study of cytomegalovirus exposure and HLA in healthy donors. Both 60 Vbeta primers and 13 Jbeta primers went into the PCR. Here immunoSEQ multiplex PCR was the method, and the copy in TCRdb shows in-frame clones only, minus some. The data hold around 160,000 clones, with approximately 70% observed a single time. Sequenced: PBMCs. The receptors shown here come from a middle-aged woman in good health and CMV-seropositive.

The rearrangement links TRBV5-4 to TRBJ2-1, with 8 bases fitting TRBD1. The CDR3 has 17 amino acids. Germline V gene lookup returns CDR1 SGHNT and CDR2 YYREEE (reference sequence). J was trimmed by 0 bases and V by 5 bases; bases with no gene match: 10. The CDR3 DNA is TGTGCCAGCAGAGAAGACAGGGGCCGGAGCTCCTACAATGAGCAGTTCTTC. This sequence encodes CASREDRGRSSYNEQFF.

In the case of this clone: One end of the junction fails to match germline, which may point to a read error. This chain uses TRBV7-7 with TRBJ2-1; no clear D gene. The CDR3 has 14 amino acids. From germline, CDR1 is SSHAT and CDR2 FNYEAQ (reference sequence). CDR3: CASSLDLSSSEQFF. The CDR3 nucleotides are TGTGCTAGCAGCTTAGATCTTTCCTCGAGTGAGCAGTTCTTC.

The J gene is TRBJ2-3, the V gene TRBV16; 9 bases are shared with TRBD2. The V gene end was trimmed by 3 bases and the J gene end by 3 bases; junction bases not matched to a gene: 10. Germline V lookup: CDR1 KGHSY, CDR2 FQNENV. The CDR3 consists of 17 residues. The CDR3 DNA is TGTGCCAGCAGCCATTATTCTCCGGGACTAGCTACAGATACGCAGTATTTT. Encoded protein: CASSHYSPGLATDTQYF.

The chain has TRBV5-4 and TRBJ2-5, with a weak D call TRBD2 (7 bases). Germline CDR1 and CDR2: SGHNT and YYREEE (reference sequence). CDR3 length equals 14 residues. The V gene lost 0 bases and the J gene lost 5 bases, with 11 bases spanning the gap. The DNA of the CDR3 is TGTGCCAGCAGCTTGGAGGGGGGGGCTGAGACCCAGTACTTC. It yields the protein CASSLEGGAETQYF.

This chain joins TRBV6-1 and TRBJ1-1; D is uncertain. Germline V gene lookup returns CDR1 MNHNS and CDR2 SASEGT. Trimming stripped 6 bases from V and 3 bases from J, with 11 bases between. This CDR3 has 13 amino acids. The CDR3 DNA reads TGTGCCAGCAGGATATGGGGAGACACTGAAGCTTTCTTT. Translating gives CASRIWGDTEAFF.

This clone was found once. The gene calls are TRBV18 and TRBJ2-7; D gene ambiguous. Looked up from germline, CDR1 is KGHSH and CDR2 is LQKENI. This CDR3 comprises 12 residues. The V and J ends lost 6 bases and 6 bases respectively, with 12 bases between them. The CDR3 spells CASSSGVPEQYF. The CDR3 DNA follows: TGTGCCAGCTCGTCCGGAGTTCCCGAGCAGTACTTC. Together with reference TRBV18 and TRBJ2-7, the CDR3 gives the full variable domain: NAGVMQNPRHLVRRRGQEARLRCSPMKGHSHVYWYRQLPEEGLKFMVYLQKENIIDESGMPKERFSAEFPKEGPSILRIQQVVRGDSAAYFCASSSGVPEQYFGPGTRLTVT.

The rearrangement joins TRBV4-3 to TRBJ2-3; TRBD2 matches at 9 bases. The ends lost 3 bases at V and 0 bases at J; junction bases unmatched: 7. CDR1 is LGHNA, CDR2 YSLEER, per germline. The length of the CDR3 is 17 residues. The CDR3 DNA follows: TGCGCCAGCAGCCAGGGCACTAGCGGGCCTAGCACAGATACGCAGTATTTT. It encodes CASSQGTSGPSTDTQYF.

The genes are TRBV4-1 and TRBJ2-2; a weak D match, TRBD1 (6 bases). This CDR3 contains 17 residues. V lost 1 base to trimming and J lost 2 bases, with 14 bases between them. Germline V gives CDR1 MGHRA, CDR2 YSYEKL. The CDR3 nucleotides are TGCGCCAGCAGCCAAGTCCAGGACAGCCTCAACACCGGGGAGCTGTTTTTT. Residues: CASSQVQDSLNTGELFF.

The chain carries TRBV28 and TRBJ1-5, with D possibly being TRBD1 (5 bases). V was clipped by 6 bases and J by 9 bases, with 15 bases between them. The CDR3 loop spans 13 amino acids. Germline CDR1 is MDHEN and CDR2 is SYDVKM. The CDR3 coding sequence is TGTGCCAGCAGGCCGGGCAGCCAGGGGCCCCAGCATTTT. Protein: CASRPGSQGPQHF. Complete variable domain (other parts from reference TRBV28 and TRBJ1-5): DVKVTQSSRYLVKRTGEKVFLECVQDMDHENMFWYRQDPGLGLRLIYFSYDVKMKEKGDIPEGYSVSREKKERFSLILESASTNQTSMYLCASRPGSQGPQHFGDGTRLSIL.

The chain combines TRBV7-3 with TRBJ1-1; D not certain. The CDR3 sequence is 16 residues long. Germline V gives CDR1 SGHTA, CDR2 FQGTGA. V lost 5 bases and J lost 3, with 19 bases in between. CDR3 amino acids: CASSPTSRGLDTEAFF. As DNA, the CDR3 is TGTGCCAGCAGCCCAACCTCGAGAGGGTTGGACACTGAAGCTTTCTTT.